This T cell receptor (beta chain) is drawn from a study of T cells in Graves' hyperthyroidism and ophthalmopathy. Study background: Before treatment of any kind, peripheral blood was taken at initial diagnosis.

Germline V gene lookup returns CDR1 SGHAT and CDR2 FQDESV (reference sequence). CDR3 length: 17 residues. The J segment lost 0 bases and the V segment lost 3 bases, leaving 10 bases of the junction unmatched. RNA transcripts gave rise to amplified TCR beta CDR3 regions. The HTBI primer set served for first-round RT-PCR of the TCR CDR3. TCRdb re-derived calls from the multiplex PCR reads in MiXCR, one entry per CDR3 protein. The sample records some 500,000 distinct CDR3 sequences, around a quarter being singletons. Every diagnosis used clinical symptoms, serum thyroxine and TRAb, thyroid ultrasound and orbital computed tomography. Cells are PBMCs isolated from roughly 9.3 ml of fresh blood.

The specimen was blood. The receptor was derived from a woman in her 30s with Graves' ophthalmopathy. The V and J genes are TRBV11-1 and TRBJ1-2; 7 positions match TRBD1. The CDR3 DNA follows: TGTGCCAGCAGCTTCGGGACAGCCGGGGGAGCTAACTATGGCTACACCTTC. It specifies CASSFGTAGGANYGYTF.